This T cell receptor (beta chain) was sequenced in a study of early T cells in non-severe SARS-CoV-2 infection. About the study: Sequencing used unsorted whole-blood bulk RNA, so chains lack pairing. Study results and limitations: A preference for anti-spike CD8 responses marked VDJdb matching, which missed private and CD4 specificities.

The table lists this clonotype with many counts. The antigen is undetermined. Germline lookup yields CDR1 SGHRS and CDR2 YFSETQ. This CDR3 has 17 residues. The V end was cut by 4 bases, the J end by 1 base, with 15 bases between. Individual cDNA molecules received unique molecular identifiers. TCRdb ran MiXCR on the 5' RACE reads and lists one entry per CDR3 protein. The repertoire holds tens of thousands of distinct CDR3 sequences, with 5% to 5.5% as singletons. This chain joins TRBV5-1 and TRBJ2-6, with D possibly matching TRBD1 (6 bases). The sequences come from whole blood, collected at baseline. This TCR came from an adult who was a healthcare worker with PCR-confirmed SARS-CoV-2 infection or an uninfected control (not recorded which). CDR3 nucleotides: TGCGCCAGCAGCGCTTCTCGGACAGCGTCTGGGGCCAACGTCCTGACTTTC. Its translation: CASSASRTASGANVLTF.